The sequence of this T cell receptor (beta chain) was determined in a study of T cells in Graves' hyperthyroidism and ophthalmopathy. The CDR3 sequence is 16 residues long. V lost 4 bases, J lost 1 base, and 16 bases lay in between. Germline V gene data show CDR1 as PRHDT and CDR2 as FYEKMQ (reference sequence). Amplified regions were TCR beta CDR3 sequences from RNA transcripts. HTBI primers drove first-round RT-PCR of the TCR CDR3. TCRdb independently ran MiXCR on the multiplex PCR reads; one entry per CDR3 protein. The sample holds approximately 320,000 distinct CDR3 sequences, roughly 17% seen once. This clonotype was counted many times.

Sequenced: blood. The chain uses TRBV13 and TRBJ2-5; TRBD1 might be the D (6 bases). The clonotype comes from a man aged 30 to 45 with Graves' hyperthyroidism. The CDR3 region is CASSSVMDSFQETQYF. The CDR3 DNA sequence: TGTGCCAGCAGCTCGGTAATGGACAGCTTCCAAGAGACCCAGTACTTC. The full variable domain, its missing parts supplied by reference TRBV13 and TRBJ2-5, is AAGVIQSPRHLIKEKRETATLKCYPIPRHDTVYWYQQGPGQDPQFLISFYEKMQSDKGSIPDRFSAQQFSDYHSELNMSSLELGDSALYFCASSSVMDSFQETQYFGPGTRLLVL.